These T cell receptor beta chains were read from a single sample in a study of response to subunit inactivated influenza vaccine. MiXCR, run by TCRdb on the RT-PCR reads, gives a single entry per CDR3 protein. The top ten hold 10% of the sample, which has 250,000 to 350,000 distinct CDR3 sequences, around 22% seen once. The input for sequencing was PBMCs from blood, taken about 20 months after vaccination. The receptor source for this set is a man aged 50 to 69 who received an inactivated influenza vaccine. Each CDR3 is given with its conserved first and last residue. D genes are given only for firm matches. Rows give clone size only sometimes, using once, few, many, or a class for an expanded clone.

j_call	v_call	d_call	clone_size	cdr3_nt	cdr3_aa
TRBJ1-4	TRBV5-1	-	few	TGCGCCAGCAGCCCCGAGAGGGGAGGACGTGAAAAACTGTTTTTT	CASSPERGGREKLFF
TRBJ2-7	TRBV7-9	TRBD1	few	TGTGCCAGCAGCCCACAGGGGTCCTCCTACGAGCAGTACTTC	CASSPQGSSYEQYF
TRBJ2-1	TRBV6-5	-	few	TGTGCCAGCAGTTACTCGGGACCAAATGAGCAGTTCTTC	CASSYSGPNEQFF
TRBJ1-3	TRBV7-2	-	-	TGTGCCAGCAGCTTAGCATGGGGGCTGATTGGAAACACCATATATTTT	CASSLAWGLIGNTIYF
TRBJ2-3	TRBV7-2	-	-	TGTGCCAGCAGCTTAAGGTGGGACAACACAGATACGCAGTATTTT	CASSLRWDNTDTQYF
TRBJ2-7	TRBV6-5	-	-	TGTGCCAGTAGGGACTCGGCACACGAGCAGTACTTC	CASRDSAHEQYF
TRBJ2-5	TRBV10-3	-	few	TGTGCCACCTCCGAACCGACCGTTCAAGAGACCCAGTACTTC	CATSEPTVQETQYF
TRBJ1-2	TRBV19	-	-	TGTGCCAGTAACGCAGGGTGGCTGAACTATGGCTACACCTTC	CASNAGWLNYGYTF
TRBJ1-2	TRBV7-8	-	few	TGTGCCAGCAGCTTAGTTCTAGGGGCTGGCTACACCTTC	CASSLVLGAGYTF
TRBJ2-5	TRBV12-3/TRBV12-4	-	few	TGTGCCAGCAGCAACGGGCCCCCAGAGACCCAGTACTTC	CASSNGPPETQYF
TRBJ1-1	TRBV4-1	-	many	TGCGCCAGCAGCCGGGGAGGGCAAGCTTTCTTT	CASSRGGQAFF
TRBJ1-1	TRBV7-2	-	many	TGTGCCAGCAGCTTCAGGAACACTGAAGCTTTCTTT	CASSFRNTEAFF
TRBJ2-3	TRBV5-1	-	few	TGCGCCAGCTCTTCGGGGGACTCAGATACGCAGTATTTT	CASSSGDSDTQYF
TRBJ1-5	TRBV12-3/TRBV12-4	-	few	TGTGCCAGCAGCCGGGACACTCTCAGCAATCAGCCCCAGCATTTT	CASSRDTLSNQPQHF
TRBJ2-6	TRBV5-1	-	-	TGCGCCAGCAGCCTGTGGACGGGAACCTCTGGGGCCAACGTCCTGACTTTC	CASSLWTGTSGANVLTF
TRBJ1-1	TRBV7-8	-	-	TGTGCCAGCAGCTTAGCTCTAGGGGGGGGCACTGAAGCTTTCTTT	CASSLALGGGTEAFF
TRBJ2-7	TRBV10-3	-	many	TGTGCCATCAGTGCCCGTTCTACCGAGCAGTACTTC	CAISARSTEQYF
TRBJ2-1	TRBV14	TRBD2	few	TGTGCCAGCAGCCAATTAGTGGGAGGGCTAGAGCAGTTCTTC	CASSQLVGGLEQFF
TRBJ1-2	TRBV20-1	-	few	TGCAGTGCTCCCTCGACGGGGGCTAACTATGGCTACACCTTC	CSAPSTGANYGYTF
TRBJ1-3	TRBV25-1	-	many	TGTGCCAGCAGTGAATTTTTAGCCCGGGATGGAAACACCATATATTTT	CASSEFLARDGNTIYF
TRBJ2-7	TRBV29-1	TRBD2	-	TGCAGCGTTGAAGGCCTAGCGGTCACCTACGAGCAGTACTTC	CSVEGLAVTYEQYF
TRBJ1-1	TRBV28	-	few	TGTGCCAGCAACCTACAACAGAACACTGAAGCTTTCTTT	CASNLQQNTEAFF
TRBJ2-3	TRBV12-3/TRBV12-4	-	-	TGTGCCAGCAGTCAAACACAGGACCCAAACACAGATACGCAGTATTTT	CASSQTQDPNTDTQYF
TRBJ1-3	TRBV5-1	-	-	TGCGCCAGCAGCTCGGGGACGAGTCCTGGAAACACCATATATTTT	CASSSGTSPGNTIYF
TRBJ1-1	TRBV7-2	-	many	TGTGCCAGCAGCTTTACCAGGCGGAACACTGAAGCTTTCTTT	CASSFTRRNTEAFF
TRBJ2-2	TRBV29-1	-	few	TGCAGCACATCCCCCCCGGCGGGGAGTGAGACCGGGGAGCTGTTTTTT	CSTSPPAGSETGELFF
TRBJ1-1	TRBV7-2	-	many	TGTGCCAGCAGCGTAGCGACGGAAGCTTTCTTT	CASSVATEAFF
TRBJ2-7	TRBV7-9	TRBD1	few	TGTGCCATCGAGGGACAGGTTCGGGAGCAGTACTTC	CAIEGQVREQYF
TRBJ2-1	TRBV27	-	-	TGTGCCAGCATTCGCTCCAGGGGTCCCCCAAATGAGCAGTTCTTC	CASIRSRGPPNEQFF
TRBJ1-4	TRBV20-1	-	few	TGCAGTGCTAGAGACGGGCGCGCCACTAATGAAAAACTGTTTTTT	CSARDGRATNEKLFF
TRBJ2-1	TRBV6-2/TRBV6-3	-	-	TGTGCCAGCAGTTACGCCGTGTTCACAGGGACAACCAATGAGCAGTTCTTC	CASSYAVFTGTTNEQFF
TRBJ1-4	TRBV11-2	-	few	TGTGCCAGCAGCTCGCCGAGGGTGCGTAAGAATGAAAAACTGTTTTTT	CASSSPRVRKNEKLFF
TRBJ1-5	TRBV2	-	-	TGTGCCAGCTGTGAAGATGTGTCAGCACTCTACAATCAGCCCCAGCATTTT	CASCEDVSALYNQPQHF
TRBJ2-3	TRBV7-9	-	-	TGTGCCAGCAGCCCAGGGGAGTTCCTCACAGATACGCAGTATTTT	CASSPGEFLTDTQYF
TRBJ2-7	TRBV4-2	-	few	TGTGCCAGCACCCTCGATTGGACCACGTCCTCCTACGAGCAGTACTTC	CASTLDWTTSSYEQYF
TRBJ2-7	TRBV19	-	-	TGTGCCAGTAGTCCCTACATAAACTACGAGCAGTACTTC	CASSPYINYEQYF